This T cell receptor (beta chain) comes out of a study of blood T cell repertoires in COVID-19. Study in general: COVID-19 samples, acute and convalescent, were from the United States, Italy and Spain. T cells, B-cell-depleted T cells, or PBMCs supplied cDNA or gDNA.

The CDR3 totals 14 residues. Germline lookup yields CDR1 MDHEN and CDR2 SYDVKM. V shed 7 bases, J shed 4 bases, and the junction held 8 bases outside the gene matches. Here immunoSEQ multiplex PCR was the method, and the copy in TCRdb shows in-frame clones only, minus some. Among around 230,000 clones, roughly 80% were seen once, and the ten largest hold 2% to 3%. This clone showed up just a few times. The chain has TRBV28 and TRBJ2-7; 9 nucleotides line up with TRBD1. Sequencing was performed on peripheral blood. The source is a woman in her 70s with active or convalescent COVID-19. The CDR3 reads CASITTGGVYEQYF. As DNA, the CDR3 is TGTGCCAGCATAACCACAGGGGGCGTTTACGAGCAGTACTTC.